This T cell receptor beta chain was recorded in a study of shared T cell receptors in the human thymus. Germline CDR1 and CDR2: MNHEY and SVGAGI. The CDR3 consists of 16 residues. V was pared by 2 bases and J by 1 base, with 4 bases of the junction left unmatched. Data came from immunoSEQ multiplex PCR; TCRdb stores just in-frame clones and leaves some out. The table includes 700,000 or so clones, 75% to 90% detected once. A further study also used this sample, focusing on human thymus T cells. As that report states: Healthy Finnish infants undergoing corrective surgery for congenital heart defects provided the donor material. Thymus specimens were resections from corrective heart surgery. Apparent skewing of V and J gene usage characterized both thymic and blood repertoires. Among unrelated individuals, related research reported thymic repertoires that overlapped highly.

The chain has TRBV6-5 and TRBJ2-3; 9 bases agree with TRBD2. The material sequenced was thymocytes. The sequence was obtained from a girl in the first two years of life with a congenital heart defect. The DNA for the CDR3 is TGTGCCAGCAGTTACGAGCGGGGGGCGGGCACAGATACGCAGTATTTT. This codes for CASSYERGAGTDTQYF.